These 5 T cell receptor beta chains originate from one sample sequenced in a study of T cells in women clearing cervical HPV infection. Some clones are missing from TCRdb's copy, which holds only in-frame ones; the method was immunoSEQ multiplex PCR. Its table lists 40,000 to 55,000 clones. Sequencing was carried out using blood buffy coat. All receptors derive from a woman between 18 and 70 years old with a cervical HPV16 infection that either progressed to CIN3+ or cleared (not recorded which).

Incomplete CDR3 DNA: TGTGCCAGCAGCTTAACTCAGGAA. Protein product: CASSLTQE. The entire CDR3 protein is CASSLTQEAFF. The chain carries TRBV7-3 and TRBJ1-1; D is unclear. Read coverage stops 3 residues before the CDR3 terminus; the germline J gene supplies the remainder. The germline CDR1 and CDR2 sequences are SGHTA and FQGTGA. The CDR3 contains 11 residues. The variable domain in full, with the rest retrieved from reference TRBV7-3 and TRBJ1-1, is GAGVSQTPSNKVTEKGKYVELRCDPISGHTALYWYRQSLGQGPEFLIYFQGTGAADDSGLPNDRFFAVRPEGSVSTLKIQRTERGDSAVYLCASSLTQEAFFGQGTRLTVV.

With respect to this clone: The read stops 3 residues short of the end of the CDR3; the missing end is completed from the germline J gene. The chain is built from TRBV20-1 and TRBJ2-3; D remains ambiguous. CDR1 is DFQATT and CDR2 is SNEGSKA in the germline V gene (reference sequence). The CDR3 covers 12 residues. The sequenced CDR3 bases are TGCAGTGCTCCGTCAGAGGTCGAGACG. Its translation is CSAPSEVET. The full CDR3 is CSAPSEVETQYF.

As concerns this clone: Sequencing ends 3 residues short of the CDR3 end; the germline J gene provides the rest. The chain carries TRBV5-1 and TRBJ2-3; the match to TRBD2 covers 8 bases. Germline CDR1 SGHRS, CDR2 YFSETQ. This CDR3 is built from 14 residues. CDR3 residues: CASSLEAGVRTQYF. Partial CDR3 DNA: TGCGCCAGCAGCTTGGAAGCGGGGGTGAGGACG.

Turning to this clone: The read finishes 3 residues shy of the CDR3 end, and the germline J gene is used to complete it. The chain combines TRBV29-1 with TRBJ2-5, with 9 bases identical to TRBD1. After removal of 7 bases from V and 7 bases from J, the junction contained 22 bases not matched to a gene. CDR1 is SQVTM and CDR2 is ANQGSEA in the germline V gene. The CDR3 contains 17 residues. The covered CDR3 bases are TGCAGCGGGGGAGGCCCGGGACAGGGCAGTAAGTCGGGGACC. Translation gives CSGGGPGQGSKSGT. The entire CDR3 protein is CSGGGPGQGSKSGTQYF.

Here the CDR3 reads CASSTHRASNEKLFF. The CDR3 DNA, read in part, is TGTGCCAGTAGTACCCACCGAGCCTCTAATGAAAAA. V and J are TRBV19 and TRBJ1-4, with unresolved D. Read data end 3 residues before the CDR3 end; the end is taken from the germline J gene. Germline CDR1 LNHDA, CDR2 SQIVND (reference sequence). Trimming shortened V by 4 bases and J by 3 bases, and 12 bases separated the two germline ends. This CDR3 is built from 15 residues.